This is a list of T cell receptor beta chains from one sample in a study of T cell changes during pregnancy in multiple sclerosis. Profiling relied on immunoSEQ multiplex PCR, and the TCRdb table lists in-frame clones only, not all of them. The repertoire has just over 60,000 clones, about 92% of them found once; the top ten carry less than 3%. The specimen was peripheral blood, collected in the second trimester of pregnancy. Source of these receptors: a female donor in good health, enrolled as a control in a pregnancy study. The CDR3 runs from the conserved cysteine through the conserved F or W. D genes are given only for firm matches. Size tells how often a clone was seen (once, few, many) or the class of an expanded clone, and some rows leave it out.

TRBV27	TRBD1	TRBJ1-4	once	TGTGCCAGCAGCCCCAGGGACAGGGGGCTCAGTAGTGAAAAACTGTTTTTT	CASSPRDRGLSSEKLFF
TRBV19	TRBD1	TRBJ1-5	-	TGTGCCTCCGGGACAGGGGATTATAGCAATCAGCCCCAGCATTTT	CASGTGDYSNQPQHF
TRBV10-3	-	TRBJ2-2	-	TGTGCCATCCGGCCTAGTTCCGGGGAGCTGTTTTTT	CAIRPSSGELFF
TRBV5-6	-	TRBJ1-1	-	TGTGCCAGCAGCCCCCTTCTTTTTGACACTGAAGCTTTCTTT	CASSPLLFDTEAFF
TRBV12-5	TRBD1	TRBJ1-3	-	TGTGCTAGTGGTGGGACAGGGGGCCGAAACACCATATATTTT	CASGGTGGRNTIYF
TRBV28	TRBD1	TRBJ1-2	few	TGTGCCAGCAGGGGACAGGGTTCGGGTGGCTACACCTTC	CASRGQGSGGYTF
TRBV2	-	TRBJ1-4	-	TGTGCCAGCAGTGAAGTAGCGGGGGCTAATGAAAAACTGTTTTTT	CASSEVAGANEKLFF
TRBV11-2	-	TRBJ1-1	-	TGTGCCAGCAGCCCAGGGGTCACTGAAGCTTTCTTT	CASSPGVTEAFF
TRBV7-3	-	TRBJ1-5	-	TGTGCCAGCAGCCAAGGCCCAGGGAAGGGTCAGCCCCAGCATTTT	CASSQGPGKGQPQHF
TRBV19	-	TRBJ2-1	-	TGTGCCAGTAGTCCGGAGGGACGGTTAGGGTACAATGAGCAGTTCTTC	CASSPEGRLGYNEQFF
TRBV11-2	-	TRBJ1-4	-	TGTGCCAGCAGCTCCCTGGGCCTTGCAACTAATGAAAAACTGTTTTTT	CASSSLGLATNEKLFF
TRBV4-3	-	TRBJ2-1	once	TGCGCCAGCAGCCAAGATAGCCAAAGCTCCTACAATGAGCAGTTCTTC	CASSQDSQSSYNEQFF
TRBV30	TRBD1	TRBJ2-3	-	TGTGCCTGGAGTGTCTGGACAGGGTGGGGGGCAGATACGCAGTATTTT	CAWSVWTGWGADTQYF
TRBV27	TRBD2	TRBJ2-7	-	TGTGCCAGCAGTACCATCGGTAGCGGGAGATTCAACGAGCAGTACTTC	CASSTIGSGRFNEQYF
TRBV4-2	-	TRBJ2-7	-	TGTGCCAGCAGCCCGGTCGGAGGGAACGAGCAGTACTTC	CASSPVGGNEQYF
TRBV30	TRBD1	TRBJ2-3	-	TGTGCCTGGAGTAAAGGACAGGGCACAGATACGCAGTATTTT	CAWSKGQGTDTQYF
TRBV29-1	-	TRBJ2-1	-	TGCACACTATCAGCGGCGGACAGCCTTGGGGTCATCTTC	CTLSAADSLGVIF
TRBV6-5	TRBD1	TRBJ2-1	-	TGTGCCAGCAGTTATCCGGGACAGGGATCCAATGAGCAGTTCTTC	CASSYPGQGSNEQFF
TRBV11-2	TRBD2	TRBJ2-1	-	TGTGCCAGCAGGACGACTAGCGGGAGGCTAAATGAGCAGTTCTTC	CASRTTSGRLNEQFF
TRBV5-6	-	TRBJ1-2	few	TGTGCCAGCAGCTTTCAGGCAGGCTATGGCTACACCTTC	CASSFQAGYGYTF
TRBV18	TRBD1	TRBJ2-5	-	TGTGCCAGCTCACCAGCGGGACAGGTCGGTCAGACCCAGTACTTC	CASSPAGQVGQTQYF
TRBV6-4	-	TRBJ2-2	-	TGTGCCAGCAGTGACGAGGGCGGGTCTAACACCGGGGAGCTGTTTTTT	CASSDEGGSNTGELFF
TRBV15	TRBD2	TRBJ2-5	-	TGTGCCACCAGCGTGGCGCGGGAGTTGGTTGGTGAGACCCAGTACTTC	CATSVARELVGETQYF
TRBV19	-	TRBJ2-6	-	TGTGCCAGTAGTTTGAGGGACTCTGGGGCCAACGTCCTGACTTTC	CASSLRDSGANVLTF
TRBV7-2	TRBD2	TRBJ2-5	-	TGTGCCAGCAGCCGTAAGCGGGGGATCCAAGAGACCCAGTACTTC	CASSRKRGIQETQYF
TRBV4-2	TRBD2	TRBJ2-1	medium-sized	TGTGCCAGCACGGAGGGGACTAGCACCTCCAATGAGCAGTTCTTC	CASTEGTSTSNEQFF